Each of the 3 T cell receptor beta chains below was sequenced from the same sample in a study of vaccination effects on CD4 cells after COVID-19. For these TCRs, the target antigens are not known. Investigators separated out CD4+ T cells once about eleven days of culture had passed. The method was immunoSEQ multiplex PCR; TCRdb's version includes in-frame clones alone and lacks a portion of them. The sample has more than 35,000 clones, about two thirds seen once. Sample: CD4+ T cells from PBMCs cultured without peptide, taken before COVID-19 vaccination. These receptors were obtained from a human donor who received a COVID-19 vaccine.

The rearrangement joins TRBV6-2 or TRBV6-3 to TRBJ2-1; 7 bases fit TRBD1. Germline-derived CDR1 and CDR2 are MNHEY and SVGEGT. V lost 5 bases and J lost 1; bases outside the gene matches: 8. This CDR3 is built from 16 residues. The CDR3 DNA sequence: TGTGCCAGCAGTAGAGCGTACAGGGGTTCCTACAATGAGCAGTTCTTC. Translation gives CASSRAYRGSYNEQFF.

The chain carries TRBV7-9 and TRBJ2-3; 7 nucleotides agree with TRBD1. Germline V gene data show CDR1 as SEHNR and CDR2 as FQNEAQ (reference sequence). The length of the CDR3 is 13 residues. The trim removed 5 bases at V and 12 bases at J, leaving 11 bases unmatched. The CDR3 region is CASSDTGQVIQYF. DNA for the CDR3: TGTGCCAGCAGCGACACCGGACAGGTGATCCAGTATTTT.

The chain couples TRBV27 to TRBJ1-2; TRBD1 is a possible D gene (5 bases). Trimming pared 3 bases from V and 0 bases from J, leaving 14 bases between. Germline loops: CDR1 MNHEY, CDR2 SMNVEV (reference sequence). The CDR3 is made up of 16 amino acids. CDR3 loop: CASSFSGHRTNYGYTF. In nucleotides, the CDR3 is TGTGCCAGCAGTTTTTCCGGACACCGAACTAACTATGGCTACACCTTC.